Below are 32 T cell receptor beta chains sequenced from a single sample in a study of blood T cell repertoires in COVID-19. Using immunoSEQ multiplex PCR, the repertoire was profiled, and TCRdb retains in-frame clones only, with some absent. The data hold 120,000 or so clones, with roughly 90% observed a single time. Sequencing used peripheral blood. These receptors were collected from a man aged 45-60 years with acute or convalescent COVID-19.

V and J are TRBV7-9 and TRBJ1-1, with a possible D match to TRBD1 (6 bases). Trimming stripped 1 base from V and 1 base from J, with 16 bases between. This CDR3 has 17 residues. Germline lookup yields CDR1 SEHNR and CDR2 FQNEAQ (reference sequence). CDR3 DNA: TGTGCCAGCAGCTTAGGGCAGGGGATGTATAAGAACACTGAAGCTTTCTTT. It is translated as CASSLGQGMYKNTEAFF. Full variable domain (remainder filled in from reference TRBV7-9 and TRBJ1-1): DTGVSQNPRHKITKRGQNVTFRCDPISEHNRLYWYRQTLGQGPEFLTYFQNEAQLEKSRLLSDRFSAERPKGSFSTLEIQRTEQGDSAMYLCASSLGQGMYKNTEAFFGQGTRLTVV.

The chain links TRBV27 to TRBJ1-4; TRBD1 matches at 10 bases. The ends lost 3 bases at V and 7 bases at J; junction bases unmatched: 2. The CDR3 is 14 residues long. Per the germline V gene, CDR1 is MNHEY and CDR2 is SMNVEV (reference sequence). In DNA, the CDR3 is TGTGCCAGCAGTTTGGGACAGGGGCGTGAAAAACTGTTTTTT. Amino acid sequence: CASSLGQGREKLFF.

The chain is built from TRBV5-1 and TRBJ2-3; D remains unclear. This CDR3 has 14 residues. Per the germline V gene, CDR1 is SGHRS and CDR2 is YFSETQ. With 1 base removed from V and 0 bases from J, the gap between germline ends came to 6 bases. CDR3 in DNA: TGCGCCAGCAGCTTGTACGGGAGCACAGATACGCAGTATTTT. Protein: CASSLYGSTDTQYF. Complete variable domain (other parts from reference TRBV5-1 and TRBJ2-3): KAGVTQTPRYLIKTRGQQVTLSCSPISGHRSVSWYQQTPGQGLQFLFEYFSETQRNKGNFPGRFSGRQFSNSRSEMNVSTLELGDSALYLCASSLYGSTDTQYFGPGTRLTVL.

This clone was counted a single time. The genes are TRBV19 and TRBJ1-4, with D unresolved. The CDR3 extends over 15 amino acids. Trimming removed 8 bases from V and 8 bases from J, with 21 bases in between. Germline assignment: CDR1 LNHDA and CDR2 SQIVND (reference sequence). The CDR3 protein is CASRFQDWSMEKLFF. CDR3 DNA sequence: TGTGCCAGTCGGTTTCAGGACTGGAGTATGGAAAAACTGTTTTTT.

The V call is TRBV10-2, the J call TRBJ1-1; 9 nucleotides match TRBD1. V gave up 3 bases and J gave up 5 bases; unmatched junction bases: 10. Germline V gene data show CDR1 as WSHSY and CDR2 as SAAADI. This CDR3 is 16 amino acids long. CDR3 sequence (DNA): TGCGCCAGCAGTGACCCAATGACAGGGGGGGATACTGAAGCTTTCTTT. It encodes CASSDPMTGGDTEAFF.

Only a few counts were recorded for this clone. Here the CDR3 DNA reads TGTGCCAGCACCCCCGGGGACTGGTCCTATAATTCACCCCTCCACTTT. Amino acid sequence: CASTPGDWSYNSPLHF. The V gene is TRBV21-1, the J gene TRBJ1-6. TRBV21-1 is listed as a pseudogene. The CDR3 loop spans 16 amino acids.

The gene calls are TRBV14 and TRBJ2-3; TRBD2 matches at 10 bases. This CDR3 is built from 16 residues. The germline CDR1 and CDR2 sequences are SGHDN and FVKESK. Unmatched junction bases numbered 6, after V lost 3 bases and J lost 3 bases. CDR3 loop: CASSQGRLAGTDTQYF. In DNA form, the CDR3 reads TGTGCCAGCAGCCAGGGAAGACTAGCGGGTACAGATACGCAGTATTTT.

The rearrangement uses TRBV19 and TRBJ2-7; 9 nucleotides agree with TRBD1. This CDR3 comprises 16 residues. The V gene end was trimmed by 4 bases and the J gene end by 7 bases; junction bases not matched to a gene: 14. The germline V gene encodes CDR1 LNHDA and CDR2 SQIVND (reference sequence). The CDR3: CASSSPPGQGVREQYF. The CDR3 DNA reads as TGTGCCAGTAGTAGCCCACCGGGACAGGGAGTGAGGGAGCAGTACTTC. Supplemented by reference TRBV19 and TRBJ2-7, the full variable domain reads DGGITQSPKYLFRKEGQNVTLSCEQNLNHDAMYWYRQDPGQGLRLIYYSQIVNDFQKGDIAEGYSVSREKKESFPLTVTSAQKNPTAFYLCASSSPPGQGVREQYFGPGTRLTVT.

The chain uses TRBV5-4 and TRBJ2-3, with a weak D call TRBD1 (5 bases). V was clipped by 3 bases and J by 0 bases, with 11 bases between them. The germline gives CDR1 SGHNT, CDR2 YYREEE (reference sequence). CDR3 length: 15 residues. For the CDR3, the DNA is TGTGCCAGCAGCTCCTTTGGGGCTAGCACAGATACGCAGTATTTT. It is translated as CASSSFGASTDTQYF.

The V call is TRBV6-5, the J call TRBJ1-1; a weak D match, TRBD1 (6 bases). The CDR3 length is 15 residues. V lost 2 bases and J 7 bases, leaving 17 bases between the germline ends. Germline CDR1 reads MNHEY; CDR2 reads SVGAGI. The CDR3 is CASSYKVQGWGEAFF. In nucleotides, the CDR3 is TGTGCCAGCAGTTACAAAGTACAGGGATGGGGTGAAGCTTTCTTT.

To note about this clone: The identical CDR3 is also encoded by other nucleotide sequences in the sample. The genes are TRBV9 and TRBJ2-1; 12 bases fit TRBD2. V shed 0 bases and J 3 bases; nucleotides not matched to a gene: 1. Germline loops: CDR1 SGDLS, CDR2 YYNGEE. CDR3 size: 16 residues. CDR3 sequence: CASSVGLAGDYNEQFF. CDR3 nucleotide sequence: TGTGCCAGCAGCGTAGGACTAGCGGGAGACTACAATGAGCAGTTCTTC.

The chain employs TRBV7-6 and TRBJ1-1; the D gene is possibly TRBD1 (5 bases). CDR1 is SGHVS, CDR2 FNYEAQ, per germline. The length of the CDR3 is 14 residues. V gave up 2 bases and J gave up 2 bases, with 9 bases separating them. DNA for the CDR3: TGTGCCAGCAGCTTACAGGGATTTAACACTGAAGCTTTCTTT. It translates to CASSLQGFNTEAFF.

This rearrangement joins TRBV6-5 to TRBJ2-1, with 10 bases that match TRBD2. The V segment lost 1 base and the J segment 9 bases; nucleotides outside the gene matches: 6. This CDR3 contains 15 residues. In germline, CDR1 is MNHEY, CDR2 SVGAGI. The CDR3 DNA reads TGTGCCAGCAGTTACTTGAGCGGGAGGGCCCCTGAGCAGTTCTTC. Translation: CASSYLSGRAPEQFF.

This chain connects TRBV4-3 to TRBJ2-3; 7 bases agree with TRBD2. Germline values: CDR1 LGHNA, CDR2 YSLEER. The CDR3 is made up of 17 amino acids. Germline trimming cut 4 bases from V and 2 bases from J; bases unmatched to any gene: 12. CDR3 in DNA: TGCGCCAGCAGCCGGGAATGGAAGGGACTATCCACAGATACGCAGTATTTT. Encoded protein: CASSREWKGLSTDTQYF.

This chain links TRBV7-9 with TRBJ2-4, with 8 bases lining up with TRBD1. V trimming: 1 base; J trimming: 9 bases; junction bases outside the gene matches: 8. Looked up from germline, CDR1 is SEHNR and CDR2 is FQNEAQ (reference sequence). The CDR3 has 15 amino acids. The CDR3 DNA reads TGTGCCAGCAGCTTAGGGACAGGGTCCCTGGGCATTCAGTACTTC. Protein product: CASSLGTGSLGIQYF.

The chain carries TRBV30 and TRBJ1-2; possibly TRBD1 for D (6 bases). The CDR3 runs to 13 residues. V gave up 7 bases and J gave up 3 bases, with 15 bases separating them. Germline lookup yields CDR1 GTSNPN and CDR2 SVGIG (reference sequence). The chain's CDR3 is CASFRGMDYGYTF. The DNA of the CDR3 is TGTGCCTCCTTCAGGGGAATGGACTATGGCTACACCTTC.

The V gene is TRBV2, the J gene TRBJ2-2; 8 bases fit TRBD1. CDR3 length equals 15 residues. The V segment lost 6 bases and the J segment 4 bases; nucleotides outside the gene matches: 7. The germline CDR1 and CDR2 sequences are SNHLY and FYNNEI. The CDR3 region is CASRGQGSPTGELFF. CDR3 in DNA: TGTGCCAGCAGAGGACAGGGTTCGCCCACCGGGGAGCTGTTTTTT.

The V call is TRBV9, the J call TRBJ2-5; D possibly corresponds to TRBD1 (6 bases). Trimming removed 2 bases at V and 3 bases at J, with 17 bases between. The CDR3 extends over 16 amino acids. Germline lookup yields CDR1 SGDLS and CDR2 YYNGEE. The CDR3 loop reads CASSVGLNRVKETQYF. CDR3 in DNA: TGTGCCAGCAGCGTGGGTCTTAACAGGGTTAAAGAGACCCAGTACTTC.

This rearrangement joins TRBV5-1 to TRBJ2-7; D perhaps matches TRBD2 (5 bases). Trimming took 5 bases from V and 2 from J, leaving 17 bases between them. Germline V CDR1 and CDR2: SGHRS, YFSETQ. CDR3 length: 15 residues. This CDR3 reads CASRLDLVSTYEQYF. The CDR3 DNA reads as TGCGCCAGCAGACTGGACTTAGTCTCGACCTACGAGCAGTACTTC.

The chain links TRBV10-3 to TRBJ2-5; 15 bases are a match to TRBD2. Per the germline V gene, CDR1 is ENHRY and CDR2 is SYGVKD. The CDR3 loop spans 16 amino acids. V shed 2 bases and J 2 bases; nucleotides not matched to a gene: 0. CDR3 loop: CAISEGTSGRQETQYF. The CDR3 nucleotides are TGTGCCATCAGTGAGGGGACTAGCGGGAGGCAAGAGACCCAGTACTTC.

CDR3 DNA sequence: TGTGCCACCAGTGATTTGGATCGGGGTAAAGAGACCCAGTACTTC. Encoded protein: CATSDLDRGKETQYF. The chain carries TRBV24-1 and TRBJ2-5; a weak D match, TRBD2 (5 bases). Per germline, CDR1 KGHDR and CDR2 SFDVKD. This CDR3 is 15 amino acids long. Trimming cost V 0 bases and J 3 bases, with 10 bases left between them.

The chain recombines TRBV7-2 with TRBJ1-2; 7 bases fit TRBD1. Losses at the gene ends were 1 base for V and 2 bases for J; bases not matched to a gene: 4. CDR1 and CDR2 (germline): SGHTA, FQGNSA. The CDR3 runs 15 residues. The CDR3, as DNA: TGTGCCAGCAGCTTAGGGGGACAGTGGAACTATGGCTACACCTTC. It is translated as CASSLGGQWNYGYTF.

The genes are TRBV29-1 and TRBJ1-2; TRBD1 matches at 10 bases. Germline values: CDR1 SQVTM, CDR2 ANQGSEA. With V trimmed by 6 bases and J by 4 bases, 17 bases remained unmatched. The CDR3 sequence is 17 residues long. The CDR3 bases are TGCAGCGTGACCGGACAGGGGGGGGGAAGACACCCCTATGGCTACACCTTC. It yields the protein CSVTGQGGGRHPYGYTF. The variable domain in full, with the rest retrieved from reference TRBV29-1 and TRBJ1-2, is SAVISQKPSRDICQRGTSLTIQCQVDSQVTMMFWYRQQPGQSLTLIATANQGSEATYESGFVIDKFPISRPNLTFSTLTVSNMSPEDSSIYLCSVTGQGGGRHPYGYTFGSGTRLTVV.

This sequence joins TRBV14 and TRBJ2-3; D might be TRBD2 (5 bases). Deletions cut 0 bases from V and 2 bases from J, with 9 bases between. CDR1 and CDR2 from the germline V gene are SGHDN and FVKESK. This CDR3 region has 15 residues. CDR3 residues: CASSQEEENTDTQYF. CDR3 in DNA: TGTGCCAGCAGCCAAGAGGAGGAAAACACAGATACGCAGTATTTT.

The rearrangement uses TRBV2 and TRBJ1-1; 7 bases match TRBD1. This CDR3 region has 13 residues. Germline lookup yields CDR1 SNHLY and CDR2 FYNNEI. After removal of 6 bases from V and 1 base from J, the junction contained 2 bases not matched to a gene. The CDR3 nucleotides read TGTGCCAGCAGACGACAGGGGAACACTGAAGCTTTCTTT. This codes for CASRRQGNTEAFF.

The gene calls are TRBV19 and TRBJ1-5; D is ambiguous. V was shortened by 3 bases and J by 3 bases, with 6 bases between the two germline ends. Germline V lookup: CDR1 LNHDA, CDR2 SQIVND (reference sequence). The CDR3 loop spans 13 amino acids. The CDR3: CASSITYNQPQHF. As DNA, the CDR3 is TGTGCCAGTAGTATTACCTACAATCAGCCCCAGCATTTT.

V and J are TRBV11-2 and TRBJ2-1, with D maybe TRBD2 (7 bases). CDR3 length equals 17 residues. Germline-derived CDR1 and CDR2 are SGHAT and FQNNGV. The V end lost 5 bases, the J end lost 5 bases, and 22 bases lay between the germline ends. This CDR3 reads CASSHQGGGTKNNEQFF. CDR3 bases: TGTGCCAGCAGCCATCAAGGGGGGGGAACGAAGAACAATGAGCAGTTCTTC.

The rearrangement uses TRBV4-1 and TRBJ2-3, with 7 bases lining up with TRBD2. Germline loops: CDR1 MGHRA, CDR2 YSYEKL. The CDR3 sequence is 20 residues long. Trimming cost V 0 bases and J 1 base; bases outside gene matches: 16. This chain's CDR3 is CASSQDLPKGRAGGTDTQYF. CDR3 DNA: TGCGCCAGCAGCCAAGATCTCCCTAAGGGGAGGGCCGGGGGCACAGATACGCAGTATTTT.

This chain links TRBV9 with TRBJ2-2, with 7 positions matching TRBD1. The V segment lost 5 bases and the J segment 0 bases; nucleotides outside the gene matches: 4. This CDR3 comprises 15 residues. The germline CDR1 and CDR2 sequences are SGDLS and YYNGEE. The CDR3 DNA reads TGTGCCAGCAGTGCGACAGGGACGAACACCGGGGAGCTGTTTTTT. Its protein is CASSATGTNTGELFF.

CDR3 amino acids: CASSLRDSGYGYTF. In DNA form, the CDR3 reads TGCGCCAGCAGCCTCCGGGACAGTGGCTATGGCTACACCTTC. The chain joins TRBV5-1 to TRBJ1-2, with 7 bases matching TRBD1. Germline CDR1 reads SGHRS; CDR2 reads YFSETQ. The J segment lost 4 bases and the V segment lost 4 bases, leaving 7 bases of the junction unmatched. This CDR3 is built from 14 residues. Supplemented by reference TRBV5-1 and TRBJ1-2, the full variable domain reads KAGVTQTPRYLIKTRGQQVTLSCSPISGHRSVSWYQQTPGQGLQFLFEYFSETQRNKGNFPGRFSGRQFSNSRSEMNVSTLELGDSALYLCASSLRDSGYGYTFGSGTRLTVV.

This sequence joins TRBV10-2 and TRBJ2-3; the match to TRBD2 covers 12 bases. CDR3 size: 13 residues. From germline, CDR1 is WSHSY and CDR2 SAAADI. The ends lost 9 bases at V and 10 bases at J; junction bases unmatched: 8. CDR3 in amino acids: CASRTSGAGPQYF. The CDR3 bases are TGCGCCAGTAGGACTAGCGGGGCTGGTCCGCAGTATTTT.

The rearrangement joins TRBV12-5 to TRBJ1-1, with TRBD1 identical over 7 bases. The CDR3 extends over 13 amino acids. Looked up from germline, CDR1 is LGHNT and CDR2 is FRNRAP. V dropped 8 bases and J dropped 3; count of bases not matched to a gene: 6. CDR3 amino acids: CASLTGRYTEAFF. The CDR3 bases are TGTGCTAGTCTGACAGGGAGATACACTGAAGCTTTCTTT. The variable domain in full, with the rest retrieved from reference TRBV12-5 and TRBJ1-1, is DARVTQTPRHKVTEMGQEVTMRCQPILGHNTVFWYRQTMMQGLELLAYFRNRAPLDDSGMPKDRFSAEMPDATLATLKIQPSEPRDSAVYFCASLTGRYTEAFFGQGTRLTVV.